The 15 T cell receptor beta chains presented below share a single source sample, sequenced in a study of immune cell composition in non-small cell lung cancer (dated by TCRdb to about 2017). Receptors were amplified or captured by the immunoSEQ multiplex PCR assay. TCRdb carries this immuneACCESS record with in-frame sequences only. Its versions omit some clonotypes, under half of them owing to an unresolved V gene in the studies checked, with the rest unexplained. This sample comprises about 2,000 clones, roughly three quarters of them detected only once. Roughly 15% of the sample lies in the top ten. Normal lung samples were non-adjacent lung tissue taken as far from the tumour as possible, at least 3 cm away, from the same patient. The sample taken for sequencing was non-adjacent lung tissue. These TCRs come from a human donor with non-small cell lung cancer.

The genes are TRBV27 and TRBJ2-1; the D gene is possibly TRBD2 (5 bases). Trimming left V 4 bases short and J 7 bases short, with 20 bases between. The CDR3 totals 16 residues. The germline V gene encodes CDR1 MNHEY and CDR2 SMNVEV (reference sequence). The CDR3 loop is CASSSLRGSLLNEQFF. Here the CDR3 DNA reads TGTGCCAGCAGTTCGCTACGAGGGTCCCTTTTGAATGAGCAGTTCTTC.

The rearrangement uses TRBV6-1 and TRBJ1-2; no clear D gene. This CDR3 contains 11 residues. CDR1 is MNHNS, CDR2 SASEGT, per germline. The V gene lost 6 bases and the J gene lost 3 bases, with 5 bases spanning the gap. CDR3 amino acids: CASRIYYGYTF. CDR3 nucleotides: TGTGCCAGCAGAATATACTATGGCTACACCTTC.

Within the sample, this clone is large. The rearrangement joins TRBV2 to TRBJ2-1; 8 bases line up with TRBD2. This CDR3 spans 17 amino acids. V was pared by 0 bases and J by 8 bases, with 12 bases of the junction left unmatched. Germline lookup yields CDR1 SNHLY and CDR2 FYNNEI. The CDR3 is CASSEAPGLGNRDEQFF. The CDR3 coding sequence is TGTGCCAGCAGTGAAGCGCCGGGACTAGGTAATCGCGATGAGCAGTTCTTC.

This clone was picked up one time. This chain connects TRBV6-6 to TRBJ1-5; TRBD1 agrees at 7 bases. V shed 2 bases and J 3 bases; nucleotides not matched to a gene: 7. Per germline, CDR1 MNHNY and CDR2 SVGAGI (reference sequence). This CDR3 is built from 16 residues. CDR3: CASSYHRGQSNQPQHF. The CDR3 DNA reads TGTGCCAGCAGTTACCACCGGGGACAGTCCAATCAGCCCCAGCATTTT.

V is TRBV19 and J is TRBJ1-2, with D perhaps TRBD1 (6 bases). The germline gives CDR1 LNHDA, CDR2 SQIVND (reference sequence). V was cut by 0 bases and J by 5 bases, with 13 bases left in between. CDR3 length: 15 residues. As DNA, the CDR3 is TGTGCCAGTAGTATAGATTGGGACAAGGATTATGGCTACACCTTC. Translating gives CASSIDWDKDYGYTF. The full variable domain, with the rest looked up from reference TRBV19 and TRBJ1-2, is DGGITQSPKYLFRKEGQNVTLSCEQNLNHDAMYWYRQDPGQGLRLIYYSQIVNDFQKGDIAEGYSVSREKKESFPLTVTSAQKNPTAFYLCASSIDWDKDYGYTFGSGTRLTVV.

This CDR3 reads CASSTRVGYSNQPQHF. DNA of the CDR3: TGTGCCAGCAGTACCAGGGTGGGTTATAGCAATCAGCCCCAGCATTTT. V gene TRBV2 combines with J gene TRBJ1-5, with D tentatively TRBD1 (5 bases). The CDR3 has 16 residues. The ends were cut back, 5 bases at V and 0 bases at J, with 14 bases in the middle. The germline V gene encodes CDR1 SNHLY and CDR2 FYNNEI.

This clone was picked up a small number of times. The chain combines TRBV5-6 with TRBJ2-1; TRBD1 matches at 7 bases. This CDR3 has 13 residues. In germline, CDR1 is SGHDT, CDR2 YYEEEE. The junction had 13 bases not matched to a gene; V was cut back by 4 bases and J by 15 bases. The CDR3 DNA is TGTGCCAGCAGCGGAATTAACAGGGGTAGGGTGTTCTTC. Its translation is CASSGINRGRVFF.

The V gene is TRBV9, the J gene TRBJ2-3; tentatively, D is TRBD2 (6 bases). The ends were cut back, 0 bases at V and 0 bases at J, with 8 bases in the middle. The CDR3 consists of 15 residues. Germline V gene lookup returns CDR1 SGDLS and CDR2 YYNGEE. Here the CDR3 DNA reads TGTGCCAGCAGCGTAGACGGGGGTAGCACAGATACGCAGTATTTT. Translated: CASSVDGGSTDTQYF. Full variable domain (missing parts from reference TRBV9 and TRBJ2-3): DSGVTQTPKHLITATGQRVTLRCSPRSGDLSVYWYQQSLDQGLQFLIQYYNGEERAKGNILERFSAQQFPDLHSELNLSSLELGDSALYFCASSVDGGSTDTQYFGPGTRLTVL.

The chain uses TRBV6-5 and TRBJ1-5; 8 bases map to TRBD1. With V trimmed by 7 bases and J by 2 bases, 7 bases remained unmatched. The CDR3 spans 15 residues. In germline, CDR1 is MNHEY, CDR2 SVGAGI. CDR3 nucleotides: TGTGCCAGCACCTACAGGGGGGAGGGCAATCAGCCCCAGCATTTT. It encodes CASTYRGEGNQPQHF.

The rearrangement joins TRBV6-5 to TRBJ2-1, with D tentatively TRBD2 (5 bases). Trimming removed 2 bases at V and 4 bases at J, with 6 bases between. CDR1 and CDR2 (germline): MNHEY, SVGAGI. This CDR3 spans 13 amino acids. The CDR3 protein is CASSYRGYNEQFF. Written as DNA, the CDR3 is TGTGCCAGCAGTTACCGGGGATACAATGAGCAGTTCTTC.

The V call is TRBV6-1, the J call TRBJ1-5, with a tentative D call TRBD1 (5 bases). This CDR3 has 12 amino acids. With 8 bases removed from V and 5 bases from J, the gap between germline ends came to 10 bases. Per germline, CDR1 MNHNS and CDR2 SASEGT. The CDR3 DNA sequence: TGTGCCAGCTTGGGACTATATCAGCCCCAGCATTTT. As protein: CASLGLYQPQHF.

The chain carries TRBV9 and TRBJ2-1; 9 bases match TRBD1. This CDR3 region has 14 residues. Per the germline V gene, CDR1 is SGDLS and CDR2 is YYNGEE. V shed 0 bases, J shed 6 bases, and the junction held 1 base outside the gene matches. The CDR3 coding sequence is TGTGCCAGCAGCGTAGGGACAGGGGTCAATGAGCAGTTCTTC. It specifies CASSVGTGVNEQFF.

The gene calls are TRBV6-1 and TRBJ2-7, with 8 bases that match TRBD1. Germline assignment: CDR1 MNHNS and CDR2 SASEGT. The trim removed 5 bases at V and 3 bases at J, leaving 6 bases unmatched. The CDR3 extends over 14 amino acids. The DNA for the CDR3 is TGTGCCAGCAGTCCCCCAGGGGGCTTCTACGAGCAGTACTTC. Translation gives CASSPPGGFYEQYF.

The chain links TRBV6-1 to TRBJ2-7; D perhaps matches TRBD1 (6 bases). Germline CDR1 reads MNHNS; CDR2 reads SASEGT. The CDR3 has 15 amino acids. V shed 2 bases and J shed 0 bases, with 11 bases lying between them. The CDR3 region has the DNA TGTGCCAGCAGTGAAAGGACAGCCCCCTCCTACGAGCAGTACTTC. Amino acids: CASSERTAPSYEQYF.

This chain uses TRBV18 with TRBJ1-3, with D uncertain. Germline V gene data show CDR1 as KGHSH and CDR2 as LQKENI. Trimming removed 3 bases at V and 1 base at J, with 7 bases between. This CDR3 is built from 14 residues. CDR3 bases: TGTGCCAGCTCACCGAGAGAATCTGGAAACACCATATATTTT. Amino acids: CASSPRESGNTIYF.